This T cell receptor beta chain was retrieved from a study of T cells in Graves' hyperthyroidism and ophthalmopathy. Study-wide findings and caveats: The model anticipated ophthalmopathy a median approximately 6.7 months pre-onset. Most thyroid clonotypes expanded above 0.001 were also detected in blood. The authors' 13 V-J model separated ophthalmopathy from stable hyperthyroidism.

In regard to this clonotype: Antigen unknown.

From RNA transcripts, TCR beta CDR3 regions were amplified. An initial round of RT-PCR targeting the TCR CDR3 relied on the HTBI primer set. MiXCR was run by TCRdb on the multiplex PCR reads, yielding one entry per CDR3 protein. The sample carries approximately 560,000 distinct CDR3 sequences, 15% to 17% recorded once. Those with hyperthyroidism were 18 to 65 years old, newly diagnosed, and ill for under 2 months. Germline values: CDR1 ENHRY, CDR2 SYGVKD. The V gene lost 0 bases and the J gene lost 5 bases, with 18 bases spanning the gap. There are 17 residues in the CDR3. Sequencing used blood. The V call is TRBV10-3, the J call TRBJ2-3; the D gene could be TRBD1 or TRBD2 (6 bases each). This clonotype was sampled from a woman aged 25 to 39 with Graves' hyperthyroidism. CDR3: CAISESPGARVGDTQYF. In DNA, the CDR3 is TGTGCCATCAGTGAGTCTCCGGGGGCCCGGGTTGGAGATACGCAGTATTTT.